This T cell receptor (beta chain) was captured by sequencing in a study of blood T cell repertoires in COVID-19. As for the study in general: The United States, Italy and Spain were the sources of the acute and convalescent COVID-19 samples.

This clone showed up just once. Here immunoSEQ multiplex PCR was the method, and the copy in TCRdb shows in-frame clones only, minus some. The sample records about 100,000 clones, around four fifths being singletons. The germline CDR1 and CDR2 sequences are LNHDA and SQIVND (reference sequence). The CDR3 extends over 15 amino acids. Trimming took 7 bases from V and 5 from J; bases not matched to a gene: 9. The J gene is TRBJ2-2, the V gene TRBV19; 8 bases line up with TRBD2. This TCR derives from a man over 45 with active or convalescent COVID-19. The sample taken for sequencing was peripheral blood. In DNA, the CDR3 is TGTGCCAGTATTCGGGGGGGCGACGGGACCGGGGAGCTGTTTTTT. Translation: CASIRGGDGTGELFF.